Following are 28 T cell receptor beta chains from one sample sequenced in a study of T cell responses to AZD1222 COVID-19 vaccine. The protocol was immunoSEQ multiplex PCR, while the TCRdb copy is restricted to in-frame clones and leaves out a portion. The sample gives about 140,000 clones, around 90% of which show up once; about 3% is in the top ten. Sequenced here: peripheral blood, sampled on day 0 of AZD1222 vaccination. The source is an adult in good health.

V is TRBV5-1 and J is TRBJ1-1; 8 bases align to TRBD1. CDR3 length: 16 residues. From germline, CDR1 is SGHRS and CDR2 YFSETQ. J was trimmed by 3 bases and V by 3 bases; bases with no gene match: 10. The CDR3 region has the DNA TGCGCCAGCAGCTCCCAAACGACAGGGGAGGACACTGAAGCTTTCTTT. Translation: CASSSQTTGEDTEAFF.

This clone has only one observation. The chain joins TRBV9 to TRBJ2-1, with TRBD2 identical over 10 bases. Germline values: CDR1 SGDLS, CDR2 YYNGEE. J was trimmed by 1 base and V by 4 bases; bases with no gene match: 14. The CDR3 contains 19 residues. As DNA, the CDR3 is TGTGCCAGCAGCCCATCGAGGGGAGCGGGAGGGCGGTCCTACAATGAGCAGTTCTTC. Amino acid sequence: CASSPSRGAGGRSYNEQFF.

The V and J genes are TRBV5-1 and TRBJ2-3; 7 positions agree with TRBD1. With 4 bases clipped from V and 3 bases from J, the junction kept 5 bases outside the gene matches. The CDR3 is 14 residues long. Germline V gene sequence: CDR1 SGHRS, CDR2 YFSETQ. Here the CDR3 DNA reads TGCGCCAGCAGCCCGGGACAGATAACAGATACGCAGTATTTT. Translated: CASSPGQITDTQYF.

The chain uses TRBV10-3 and TRBJ1-6; TRBD1 matches at 7 bases. With V trimmed by 3 bases and J by 6 bases, 8 bases remained unmatched. CDR3 length: 16 amino acids. Germline V gene sequence: CDR1 ENHRY, CDR2 SYGVKD. For the CDR3, the DNA is TGTGCCATCAGTGAACCGACAGGGCTTGGTAATTCACCCCTCCACTTT. Translated: CAISEPTGLGNSPLHF.

The genes are TRBV19 and TRBJ1-4; D remains unclear. Trimming took 3 bases from V and 6 from J, leaving 23 bases between them. Germline loops: CDR1 LNHDA, CDR2 SQIVND (reference sequence). The CDR3 has 18 residues. CDR3 residues: CASSMLRRGVTPDEKLFF. CDR3 DNA sequence: TGTGCCAGTAGTATGCTTAGGCGCGGGGTAACACCGGATGAAAAACTGTTTTTT.

V and J are TRBV15 and TRBJ1-3; TRBD1 is a possible D gene (6 bases). Germline V CDR1 and CDR2: LNHNV, YYDKDF (reference sequence). CDR3 length equals 15 residues. Trimming removed 0 bases from V and 7 bases from J, with 13 bases in between. The CDR3 region is CATSRDQGKTNTIYF. For the CDR3, the DNA is TGTGCCACCAGCAGAGATCAGGGGAAGACGAACACCATATATTTT.

The chain joins TRBV20-1 to TRBJ1-5; the D is unclear. The V end lost 3 bases, the J end lost 0 bases, and 15 bases lay between the germline ends. Germline lookup yields CDR1 DFQATT and CDR2 SNEGSKA (reference sequence). This CDR3 is 16 amino acids long. The CDR3 DNA follows: TGCAGTGCTAGTCCCCCGTTGGGCCGTAGCAATCAGCCCCAGCATTTT. It translates to CSASPPLGRSNQPQHF.

The chain recombines TRBV14 with TRBJ2-2, with TRBD1 matching 7 bases. V was pared by 0 bases and J by 8 bases, with 12 bases of the junction left unmatched. The CDR3 runs 17 residues. Germline CDR1 and CDR2: SGHDN and FVKESK. The CDR3 loop reads CASSQELAGGNGGELFF. The CDR3 nucleotides are TGTGCCAGCAGCCAAGAACTGGCAGGGGGAAACGGAGGGGAGCTGTTTTTT.

V usage is TRBV7-3 and J usage is TRBJ1-1, with TRBD1 matching over 9 bases. With V trimmed by 4 bases and J by 6 bases, 9 bases remained unmatched. Germline assignment: CDR1 SGHTA and CDR2 FQGTGA. This CDR3 is built from 15 residues. The chain's CDR3 is CASSSAGTGIAEAFF. CDR3 sequence (DNA): TGTGCCAGCAGCTCGGCGGGGACAGGGATTGCTGAAGCTTTCTTT.

The rearrangement uses TRBV28 and TRBJ2-7; perhaps TRBD1 as D (6 bases). Germline V lookup: CDR1 MDHEN, CDR2 SYDVKM. The CDR3 totals 14 residues. Trimming stripped 5 bases from V and 0 bases from J, with 11 bases between. The CDR3 nucleotides read TGTGCCAGCAGTCCTTGGACAGCCTCCTACGAGCAGTACTTC. Translation gives CASSPWTASYEQYF.

CDR3: CSAKRGNGEQYF. As DNA, the CDR3 is TGCAGCGCGAAACGAGGGAACGGCGAGCAGTACTTC. This sequence joins TRBV29-1 and TRBJ2-7; possible D gene TRBD2, 5 bases. Germline-derived CDR1 and CDR2 are SQVTM and ANQGSEA. The CDR3 is 12 amino acids. V lost 7 bases, J lost 6 bases, and 16 bases lay in between.

The chain has TRBV20-1 and TRBJ1-4; D perhaps matches TRBD1 (6 bases). Germline assignment: CDR1 DFQATT and CDR2 SNEGSKA (reference sequence). Trimming shortened V by 6 bases and J by 8 bases, and 10 bases separated the two germline ends. This CDR3 is built from 11 residues. CDR3 DNA: TGCAGTGCGGGGGCAGGGGAAAAACTGTTTTTT. Its protein is CSAGAGEKLFF.

This chain connects TRBV5-1 to TRBJ1-1; D ambiguous. This CDR3 is built from 11 residues. V lost 7 bases and J lost 1, with 5 bases in between. Germline V gene sequence: CDR1 SGHRS, CDR2 YFSETQ. CDR3 coding DNA: TGCGCCAGCTCGGGGAACACTGAAGCTTTCTTT. This sequence encodes CASSGNTEAFF.

The chain links TRBV3-1 (or the pseudogene TRBV3-2) to TRBJ2-3; D is unclear. Germline V lookup: CDR1 LGHDT, CDR2 YNNKEL (reference sequence). V gave up 5 bases and J gave up 2 bases, with 2 bases separating them. The CDR3 consists of 11 residues. Written as DNA, the CDR3 is TGTGCCAGCAGCATCACAGATACGCAGTATTTT. Translation gives CASSITDTQYF.

The chain employs TRBV28 and TRBJ2-5, with D possibly being TRBD1 (5 bases). The V end was cut by 6 bases, the J end by 7 bases, with 18 bases between. The length of the CDR3 is 14 residues. Germline values: CDR1 MDHEN, CDR2 SYDVKM. Here the CDR3 reads CASSPDSASGTQYF. The DNA for the CDR3 is TGTGCCAGCAGCCCTGACAGTGCGTCGGGGACCCAGTACTTC. The full variable domain, in which reference TRBV28 and TRBJ2-5 provide the parts outside the CDR3, is DVKVTQSSRYLVKRTGEKVFLECVQDMDHENMFWYRQDPGLGLRLIYFSYDVKMKEKGDIPEGYSVSREKKERFSLILESASTNQTSMYLCASSPDSASGTQYFGPGTRLLVL.

The chain is built from TRBV5-1 and TRBJ2-7; no firm D call. In germline, CDR1 is SGHRS, CDR2 YFSETQ. The V and J ends lost 2 bases and 3 bases respectively, with 3 bases between them. CDR3 size: 11 residues. CDR3 amino acids: CASSLNYEQYF. For the CDR3, the DNA is TGCGCCAGCAGCTTAAACTACGAGCAGTACTTC.

This chain connects TRBV5-1 to TRBJ2-1, with 10 bases fitting TRBD2. Germline values: CDR1 SGHRS, CDR2 YFSETQ. V trimming: 5 bases; J trimming: 8 bases; junction bases outside the gene matches: 13. The CDR3 runs to 16 residues. CDR3 loop: CASRLGLAGAGDEQFF. For the CDR3, the DNA is TGCGCCAGCAGGCTCGGGCTAGCGGGAGCGGGGGATGAGCAGTTCTTC.

The chain employs TRBV30 and TRBJ1-1; TRBD1 might be the D (6 bases). V gave up 0 bases and J gave up 4 bases, with 12 bases separating them. This CDR3 spans 14 amino acids. Germline lookup yields CDR1 GTSNPN and CDR2 SVGIG (reference sequence). The CDR3 sequence is CAWSVRRGVTEAFF. CDR3 DNA: TGTGCCTGGAGTGTACGCAGGGGCGTCACTGAAGCTTTCTTT. The variable domain in full, with the rest retrieved from reference TRBV30 and TRBJ1-1, is SQTIHQWPATLVQPVGSPLSLECTVEGTSNPNLYWYRQAAGRGLQLLFYSVGIGQISSEVPQNLSASRPQDRQFILSSKKLLLSDSGFYLCAWSVRRGVTEAFFGQGTRLTVV.

The CDR3: CASSPRPGGGMSYGYTF. The CDR3 DNA is TGTGCCAGCAGCCCACGGCCAGGGGGGGGTATGTCCTATGGCTACACCTTC. The chain recombines TRBV11-2 with TRBJ1-2, with TRBD1 matching over 7 bases. The CDR3 spans 17 residues. Germline values: CDR1 SGHAT, CDR2 FQNNGV. Trimming took 5 bases from V and 4 from J; bases not matched to a gene: 16.

This clone was counted between two and nine times. J is TRBJ1-1 and V is TRBV7-2; D is possibly TRBD1 (5 bases). With 2 bases removed from V and 0 bases from J, the gap between germline ends came to 7 bases. Germline CDR1 reads SGHTA; CDR2 reads FQGNSA. The CDR3 consists of 14 residues. This chain's CDR3 is CASSLRGLNTEAFF. CDR3 sequence (DNA): TGTGCCAGCAGCTTAAGGGGCCTGAACACTGAAGCTTTCTTT.

This chain links TRBV5-1 with TRBJ1-1; D remains ambiguous. Trimming shortened V by 4 bases and J by 4 bases, and 14 bases separated the two germline ends. Germline V gene lookup returns CDR1 SGHRS and CDR2 YFSETQ. The CDR3 has 14 residues. The CDR3 bases are TGCGCCAGCAGCCGGGCGGGGTCGGGCACTGAAGCTTTCTTT. This codes for CASSRAGSGTEAFF.

The chain recombines TRBV20-1 with TRBJ1-2; D is unclear. Germline-derived CDR1 and CDR2 are DFQATT and SNEGSKA (reference sequence). This CDR3 spans 9 amino acids. The CDR3 sequence: CNLNYGYTF. DNA for the CDR3: TGCAACCTCAACTATGGCTACACCTTC.

The rearrangement joins TRBV7-9 to TRBJ2-1; TRBD2 is a possible D gene (5 bases). The CDR3 spans 17 residues. Germline-derived CDR1 and CDR2 are SEHNR and FQNEAQ (reference sequence). Trimming stripped 5 bases from V and 9 bases from J, with 26 bases between. The CDR3 sequence is CASSPTTRTGGRVEQFF. CDR3 in DNA: TGTGCCAGCAGCCCTACCACTCGGACTGGAGGTCGGGTTGAGCAGTTCTTC.

The sample holds one count of this clone. The genes are TRBV4-2 and TRBJ2-3, with 11 positions matching TRBD2. Germline assignment: CDR1 LGHNA and CDR2 YNFKEQ. After removal of 2 bases from V and 2 bases from J, the junction contained 15 bases not matched to a gene. The CDR3 is 20 amino acids. CDR3 DNA: TGTGCCAGCAGCCAATTAGGGACTAGCGGTAACTTAAGGTCCACAGATACGCAGTATTTT. It encodes CASSQLGTSGNLRSTDTQYF.

This chain joins TRBV9 and TRBJ2-7; D possibly corresponds to TRBD1 (5 bases). Germline assignment: CDR1 SGDLS and CDR2 YYNGEE. The germline V and J ends were trimmed by 0 bases and 6 bases, with 13 bases remaining between them. This CDR3 is built from 14 residues. The CDR3: CASSVAQGPGEQYF. The CDR3 DNA is TGTGCCAGCAGCGTAGCTCAGGGCCCCGGCGAGCAGTACTTC.

For this clone: Mismatch with germline at one junction end may stem from a read error. The V and J genes are TRBV7-9 and TRBJ1-1; no clear D gene. CDR1 and CDR2 (germline): SEHNR, FQNEAQ (reference sequence). This CDR3 spans 14 amino acids. Here the CDR3 reads CASSLDSANTEAFF. CDR3 nucleotides: TGTGCCAGCAGTTTAGATTCGGCGAACACTGAAGCTTTCTTT. Combining the CDR3 with reference TRBV7-9 and TRBJ1-1 gives the whole variable domain DTGVSQNPRHKITKRGQNVTFRCDPISEHNRLYWYRQTLGQGPEFLTYFQNEAQLEKSRLLSDRFSAERPKGSFSTLEIQRTEQGDSAMYLCASSLDSANTEAFFGQGTRLTVV.

CDR3 DNA sequence: TGTGCCAGCAGTGGCCGGGACAGGGGTCAGTTCCCACAAGAGACCCAGTACTTC. It yields the protein CASSGRDRGQFPQETQYF. The rearrangement joins TRBV2 to TRBJ2-5; 10 nucleotides line up with TRBD1. This CDR3 region has 18 residues. The J segment lost 2 bases and the V segment lost 4 bases, leaving 13 bases of the junction unmatched. Germline lookup yields CDR1 SNHLY and CDR2 FYNNEI.

The V and J genes are TRBV19 and TRBJ2-7, with TRBD1 matching over 10 bases. The germline CDR1 and CDR2 sequences are LNHDA and SQIVND (reference sequence). The V and J ends lost 4 bases and 5 bases, in that order; junction bases with no gene match: 14. This CDR3 is built from 17 residues. The CDR3 DNA follows: TGTGCCAGTAGTACGGACACAACCGGGACAGGGGCTCACGAGCAGTACTTC. It translates to CASSTDTTGTGAHEQYF.